This T cell receptor (beta chain) was identified during a study of CD8 T cells in Susac syndrome. A single count supports this clonotype. CDR1 is KGHDR and CDR2 is SFDVKD in the germline V gene. Unmatched junction bases numbered 5, after V lost 4 bases and J lost 1 base. The CDR3 has 16 amino acids. With random hexamers, reverse transcription was performed on about 0.45 to 1 ug of RNA. TCRdb re-called the immunoSEQ multiplex PCR reads through MiXCR, storing one row per CDR3 protein. The repertoire holds approximately 94,000 distinct CDR3 sequences, about 96% seen once, with 0.3% in the top ten. The rearrangement links TRBV24-1 to TRBJ2-7; the match to TRBD2 covers 11 bases. Source material: CD8+ T cells from PBMCs. This TCR came from a human donor with Susac syndrome. The CDR3 bases are TGTGCCACCAGTGACAAACTAGCGGGAGCGTCCTACGAGCAGTACTTC. Translation gives CATSDKLAGASYEQYF.